The 31 T cell receptor beta chains given below trace back to one sample, sequenced in a study of Ad26.COV2.S vaccination and SARS-CoV-2 variants. Generated by immunoSEQ multiplex PCR, the TCRdb table keeps only in-frame clones and is missing some. The sample records 350,000 to 450,000 clones, approximately 90% being singletons. Treatment here: 15 to 20 received Ad26.COV2.S at low or high dose, single or two shots; about 5 received placebo; per-sample allocation not given. Vaccine and placebo recipients were sampled on day 63 after the first injection. The sequencing used peripheral blood, collected in a trial of Ad26.COV2.S vaccine versus placebo. These receptors were taken from a person between 18 and 59 years old who received the Ad26.COV2.S COVID-19 vaccine or a placebo.

Notes on this clone: Other DNA sequences within the sample encode an identical CDR3. The chain employs TRBV28 and TRBJ2-7; D remains unclear. V lost 2 bases and J lost 0, with 2 bases in between. The CDR3 covers 12 residues. CDR1 MDHEN and CDR2 SYDVKM come from the germline V gene. The CDR3 DNA follows: TGTGCCAGCAGTTTAAACTCCTACGAGCAGTACTTC. Protein: CASSLNSYEQYF.

This chain joins TRBV4-1 and TRBJ1-3; 7 bases are shared with TRBD1. Germline CDR1 and CDR2: MGHRA and YSYEKL. After removal of 4 bases from V and 4 bases from J, the junction contained 7 bases not matched to a gene. This CDR3 comprises 15 residues. In DNA form, the CDR3 reads TGCGCCAGCAGCCCGCTGACAGGGACGGGAAACACCATATATTTT. Protein product: CASSPLTGTGNTIYF.

The chain carries TRBV6-5 and TRBJ1-5; weak D call: TRBD1 (5 bases). Germline V gene lookup returns CDR1 MNHEY and CDR2 SVGAGI. V lost 0 bases and J lost 7, with 16 bases in between. This CDR3 contains 16 residues. The CDR3 DNA is TGTGCCAGCAGTTACTCCCGCGGGGGGTCAGGGCAGCCCCAGCATTTT. Its protein product is CASSYSRGGSGQPQHF.

V gene TRBV7-9 combines with J gene TRBJ1-2, with D hard to call. The germline V gene has CDR1 SEHNR and CDR2 FQNEAQ (reference sequence). V was clipped by 6 bases and J by 0 bases, with 23 bases between them. The CDR3 sequence is 18 residues long. The CDR3 protein is CASRPGNFDRGTNYGYTF. The CDR3 DNA reads TGTGCCAGCAGGCCAGGCAATTTCGATAGAGGTACTAACTATGGCTACACCTTC. The full variable domain, rest sourced from reference TRBV7-9 and TRBJ1-2, is DTGVSQNPRHKITKRGQNVTFRCDPISEHNRLYWYRQTLGQGPEFLTYFQNEAQLEKSRLLSDRFSAERPKGSFSTLEIQRTEQGDSAMYLCASRPGNFDRGTNYGYTFGSGTRLTVV.

The chain has TRBV6-6 and TRBJ1-2; D is ambiguous. From germline, CDR1 is MNHNY and CDR2 SVGAGI (reference sequence). This CDR3 is built from 14 residues. Trimming took 6 bases from V and 4 from J, leaving 15 bases between them. Here the CDR3 DNA reads TGTGCCAGCAGCGATGGGGAGGACCTCTATGGCTACACCTTC. Its translation is CASSDGEDLYGYTF.

The gene calls are TRBV5-4 and TRBJ2-5, with 11 positions matching TRBD1. V shed 3 bases, J shed 5 bases, and the junction held 9 bases outside the gene matches. The CDR3 has 16 residues. Germline V CDR1 and CDR2: SGHNT, YYREEE (reference sequence). In DNA, the CDR3 is TGTGCCAGCAGCTGGCGGGACAGGGGGATTGCGGAGACCCAGTACTTC. Translating it yields CASSWRDRGIAETQYF. The variable domain in full, with the rest retrieved from reference TRBV5-4 and TRBJ2-5, is ETGVTQSPTHLIKTRGQQVTLRCSSQSGHNTVSWYQQALGQGPQFIFQYYREEENGRGNFPPRFSGLQFPNYSSELNVNALELDDSALYLCASSWRDRGIAETQYFGPGTRLLVL.

The genes are TRBV11-2 and TRBJ2-7; 10 bases match TRBD2. The length of the CDR3 is 14 residues. CDR1 is SGHAT and CDR2 is FQNNGV in the germline V gene. V shed 4 bases and J 4 bases; nucleotides not matched to a gene: 4. The CDR3 nucleotides are TGTGCCAGCAGCTATAGCGGGGGGCTTTACGAGCAGTACTTC. As protein: CASSYSGGLYEQYF.

This sequence joins TRBV12-3 or TRBV12-4 and TRBJ1-2; no definite D call. The CDR3 length is 13 residues. Trimming stripped 6 bases from V and 9 bases from J, with 17 bases between. CDR3 loop: CASSSAPIDSYTF. The CDR3 DNA sequence: TGTGCCAGCAGCTCGGCCCCTATCGACAGCTACACCTTC.

The chain couples TRBV9 to TRBJ2-7, with 7 positions matching TRBD1. The germline gives CDR1 SGDLS, CDR2 YYNGEE. This CDR3 has 14 amino acids. Trimming removed 3 bases from V and 3 bases from J; junction bases left unmatched: 6. This chain's CDR3 is CASSDGGQIYEQYF. The CDR3 DNA is TGTGCCAGCAGCGATGGGGGACAGATCTACGAGCAGTACTTC.

The chain carries TRBV5-6 and TRBJ1-5, with TRBD1 as a possible D gene (5 bases). This CDR3 contains 16 residues. CDR1 is SGHDT and CDR2 is YYEEEE in the germline V gene. V was pared by 1 base and J by 2 bases, with 13 bases between. The CDR3 loop is CASSLKGRAGNQPQHF. CDR3 bases: TGTGCCAGCAGCTTGAAGGGCAGGGCGGGCAATCAGCCCCAGCATTTT.

The chain links TRBV3-1 (or the pseudogene TRBV3-2) to TRBJ2-7, with a tentative D call TRBD1 (5 bases). Germline CDR1 reads LGHDT; CDR2 reads YNNKEL (reference sequence). Trimming removed 4 bases from V and 3 bases from J, with 10 bases in between. This CDR3 is 13 amino acids long. As DNA, the CDR3 is TGTGCCAGCAGCCTCGGACAAAGCTACGAGCAGTACTTC. Its protein is CASSLGQSYEQYF.

The J gene is TRBJ1-4, the V gene TRBV6-5; TRBD1 aligns across 11 bases. Unmatched junction bases numbered 4, after V lost 0 bases and J lost 10 bases. CDR1 and CDR2 from the germline V gene are MNHEY and SVGAGI. This CDR3 is built from 15 residues. The CDR3 is CASSYSGTGGRKLFF. The CDR3 DNA reads TGTGCCAGCAGTTACTCGGGGACAGGGGGGAGAAAACTGTTTTTT.

Written as DNA, the CDR3 is TGTGCCAGCAGGGAAAACAGGGGTAGTTGGAATCAGCCCCAGCATTTT. Protein: CASRENRGSWNQPQHF. This sequence joins TRBV6-1 and TRBJ1-5, with 7 bases aligning to TRBD1. Germline V CDR1 and CDR2: MNHNS, SASEGT. The CDR3 runs 16 residues. V lost 6 bases, J lost 4 bases, and 12 bases stayed unmatched.

The chain joins TRBV20-1 to TRBJ2-1, with 10 bases fitting TRBD2. The length of the CDR3 is 16 residues. V shed 3 bases, J shed 1 base, and the junction held 6 bases outside the gene matches. Germline V gene lookup returns CDR1 DFQATT and CDR2 SNEGSKA (reference sequence). CDR3 DNA: TGCAGTGCTAGTTCAAGTAGCGGGGGGTCCTACAATGAGCAGTTCTTC. Protein product: CSASSSSGGSYNEQFF.

V usage is TRBV7-2 and J usage is TRBJ2-2, with a tentative D call TRBD1 (6 bases). CDR1 is SGHTA, CDR2 FQGNSA, per germline. V was shortened by 1 base and J by 2 bases, with 14 bases between the two germline ends. The CDR3 is 17 residues long. The CDR3 sequence is CASSLGSGTLNTGELFF. The CDR3 nucleotides read TGTGCCAGCAGCTTAGGATCCGGGACACTAAACACCGGGGAGCTGTTTTTT.

This clone was seen only once. The V call is TRBV6-2 or TRBV6-3, the J call TRBJ2-7; D is unclear. In germline, CDR1 is MNHEY, CDR2 SVGEGT. The CDR3 has 15 residues. V was cut by 2 bases and J by 0 bases, with 11 bases left in between. CDR3 coding DNA: TGTGCCAGCAGTTACAGGCCAGATTACTCCTACGAGCAGTACTTC. Translating it yields CASSYRPDYSYEQYF.

The J gene is TRBJ1-3, the V gene TRBV6-5, with TRBD1 matching 11 bases. The V and J ends lost 0 bases and 4 bases, in that order; junction bases with no gene match: 2. The germline gives CDR1 MNHEY, CDR2 SVGAGI. The CDR3 runs 16 residues. This CDR3 reads CASSYSGTGGGNTIYF. CDR3 sequence (DNA): TGTGCCAGCAGTTACTCGGGGACAGGGGGAGGAAACACCATATATTTT.

The chain combines TRBV3-1 (or the pseudogene TRBV3-2) with TRBJ2-1; TRBD2 matches at 10 bases. V gave up 3 bases and J gave up 6 bases; unmatched junction bases: 5. This CDR3 is 15 amino acids long. Looked up from germline, CDR1 is LGHDT and CDR2 is YNNKEL (reference sequence). CDR3 sequence reads: CASSQGLARANEQFF. CDR3 in DNA: TGTGCCAGCAGCCAGGGACTAGCGCGGGCCAATGAGCAGTTCTTC.

This clone was picked up one time. The gene calls are TRBV5-4 and TRBJ1-2; perhaps TRBD1 as D (6 bases). This CDR3 is built from 13 residues. Germline V gives CDR1 SGHNT, CDR2 YYREEE (reference sequence). V was pared by 1 base and J by 8 bases, with 12 bases between. The CDR3 loop reads CASSLRRGEGYTF. The CDR3 nucleotides read TGTGCCAGCAGCTTGCGCAGGGGCGAGGGCTACACCTTC.

The rearrangement joins TRBV4-1 to TRBJ2-7, with D possibly TRBD2 on 7 matching bases. V was cut by 0 bases and J by 2 bases, with 14 bases left in between. The CDR3 has 16 residues. Germline V gene data show CDR1 as MGHRA and CDR2 as YSYEKL. The CDR3: CASSQDGGGAAYEQYF. CDR3 coding DNA: TGCGCCAGCAGCCAAGATGGTGGGGGGGCCGCCTACGAGCAGTACTTC.

V and J are TRBV15 and TRBJ2-5; D is possibly TRBD2 (5 bases). The CDR3 runs to 14 residues. CDR1 and CDR2 from the germline V gene are LNHNV and YYDKDF (reference sequence). V dropped 0 bases and J dropped 3 bases, with 8 bases sitting between them. The CDR3 is CATSRETSKETQYF. The CDR3 DNA reads as TGTGCCACCAGCAGAGAAACTAGTAAAGAGACCCAGTACTTC.

The chain uses TRBV11-3 and TRBJ2-1; unclear D gene. Deletions cut 4 bases from V and 0 bases from J, with 10 bases between. This CDR3 has 15 residues. CDR1 and CDR2 (germline): SGHNT, YENEEA. For the CDR3, the DNA is TGTGCCAGCAGCTCCCGGCCTGGCTCCTACAATGAGCAGTTCTTC. It is translated as CASSSRPGSYNEQFF.

The rearrangement joins TRBV19 to TRBJ2-3; 12 nucleotides align to TRBD2. V trimming: 4 bases; J trimming: 5 bases; junction bases outside the gene matches: 10. The CDR3 length is 17 residues. The germline CDR1 and CDR2 sequences are LNHDA and SQIVND (reference sequence). CDR3 coding DNA: TGTGCCAGTAGTAAATCGACTAGCGGGGGATCTAGAGATACGCAGTATTTT. Translated: CASSKSTSGGSRDTQYF.

The chain recombines TRBV7-2 with TRBJ2-5; TRBD2 matches at 13 bases. Trimming took 2 bases from V and 1 from J; bases not matched to a gene: 4. Germline CDR1 SGHTA, CDR2 FQGNSA. The CDR3 spans 17 residues. The CDR3 DNA follows: TGTGCCAGCAGCTTAAGACTAGCGGGGGGTCTCCAAGAGACCCAGTACTTC. The encoded protein is CASSLRLAGGLQETQYF. The whole variable domain, remainder taken from reference TRBV7-2 and TRBJ2-5, is GAGVSQSPSNKVTEKGKDVELRCDPISGHTALYWYRQSLGQGLEFLIYFQGNSAPDKSGLPSDRFSAERTGGSVSTLTIQRTQQEDSAVYLCASSLRLAGGLQETQYFGPGTRLLVL.

The CDR3 sequence is CASRSGQTLYGYTF. The CDR3 DNA follows: TGTGCCAGTAGATCGGGACAGACCCTCTATGGCTACACCTTC. The V and J genes are TRBV19 and TRBJ1-2; the match to TRBD1 covers 7 bases. Germline-derived CDR1 and CDR2 are LNHDA and SQIVND (reference sequence). This CDR3 has 14 residues. V was clipped by 6 bases and J by 4 bases; unmatched bases: 8.

The chain joins TRBV5-6 to TRBJ2-1; maybe TRBD2 (6 bases). Trimming cost V 0 bases and J 3 bases, with 13 bases left between them. The CDR3 totals 16 residues. Germline V gene lookup returns CDR1 SGHDT and CDR2 YYEEEE. CDR3 amino acids: CASSLGVGGYYNEQFF. The CDR3 coding sequence is TGTGCCAGCAGCTTGGGCGTGGGGGGTTACTACAATGAGCAGTTCTTC.

This chain joins TRBV24-1 and TRBJ2-1, with TRBD1 identical over 9 bases. J was trimmed by 8 bases and V by 4 bases; bases with no gene match: 11. Germline values: CDR1 KGHDR, CDR2 SFDVKD. The CDR3 sequence is 16 residues long. CDR3 sequence (DNA): TGTGCCACCAGTGACCCAACAGGGGGCGGGAGCGATGAGCAGTTCTTC. Translation gives CATSDPTGGGSDEQFF.

The chain combines TRBV28 with TRBJ1-2; D gene ambiguous. The CDR3 totals 13 residues. Trimming took off 1 base at V and 6 bases at J, with 9 bases between the two ends. CDR1 and CDR2 from the germline V gene are MDHEN and SYDVKM. The CDR3 is CASSLFGANGYTF. The CDR3 nucleotides read TGTGCCAGCAGTTTATTTGGCGCGAATGGCTACACCTTC.

The chain links TRBV6-5 to TRBJ2-7, with D maybe TRBD2 (6 bases). In germline, CDR1 is MNHEY, CDR2 SVGAGI. CDR3 length: 15 residues. V dropped 5 bases and J dropped 2 bases, with 16 bases sitting between them. The CDR3 spells CASSTLGRGPYEQYF. The CDR3 DNA reads TGTGCCAGCAGTACTCTGGGGCGGGGACCCTACGAGCAGTACTTC.

This chain joins TRBV7-9 and TRBJ1-2, with 10 bases that match TRBD1. V lost 5 bases, J lost 4 bases, and 10 bases stayed unmatched. Germline-derived CDR1 and CDR2 are SEHNR and FQNEAQ (reference sequence). The CDR3 extends over 16 amino acids. This CDR3 reads CASSTHGTGDGYGYTF. CDR3 DNA sequence: TGTGCCAGCAGCACACATGGGACAGGGGATGGCTATGGCTACACCTTC.

V usage is TRBV6-5 and J usage is TRBJ2-7; D may correspond to TRBD1 or TRBD2 (7 bases each). This CDR3 region has 11 residues. The germline gives CDR1 MNHEY, CDR2 SVGAGI. Trimming took off 11 bases at V and 6 bases at J, with 14 bases between the two ends. Here the CDR3 reads CASSGGAEQYF. The CDR3 coding sequence is TGTGCCTCCTCAGGGGGGGCCGAGCAGTACTTC.